This is a list of T cell receptor beta chains from one sample in a study of early T cells in non-severe SARS-CoV-2 infection. TCRdb re-analysed the 5' RACE reads in MiXCR, keeping a single row per CDR3 protein. Counted here are about 59,000 distinct CDR3 sequences, around 12% occurring once; the ten biggest clones make up approximately 2.9%. What was sequenced was whole blood. The source of these receptors is an adult who was a healthcare worker with PCR-confirmed SARS-CoV-2 infection or an uninfected control (not recorded which). Each CDR3 is given with its conserved first and last residue. D genes are given only for firm matches. The size field is filled for only some rows; it gives once, few, many or a size class.

d_call: TRBD1
v_call: TRBV20-1
j_call: TRBJ1-1
clone_size: .
cdr3_aa: CSARRDRETEAFF
cdr3_nt: TGCAGTGCTAGAAGGGACAGGGAAACTGAAGCTTTCTTT

d_call: .
v_call: TRBV29-1
j_call: TRBJ2-2
clone_size: many
cdr3_aa: CSVRRGSGTGELFF
cdr3_nt: TGCAGCGTTCGAAGGGGGTCCGGGACCGGGGAGCTGTTTTTT

d_call: .
v_call: TRBV28
j_call: TRBJ2-7
clone_size: once
cdr3_aa: CASSFTLASLSYEQYF
cdr3_nt: TGTGCCAGCAGTTTCACCCTAGCCTCCCTCTCCTACGAGCAGTACTTC

d_call: .
v_call: TRBV28
j_call: TRBJ1-2
clone_size: once
cdr3_aa: CASSTSPVSYGYTF
cdr3_nt: TGTGCCAGCAGTACATCTCCAGTTAGCTATGGCTACACCTTC

d_call: .
v_call: TRBV11-2
j_call: TRBJ1-6
clone_size: many
cdr3_aa: CASSPRDGYNSPLHF
cdr3_nt: TGTGCCAGCAGCCCCCGGGACGGCTATAATTCACCCCTCCACTTT

d_call: TRBD2
v_call: TRBV6-2/TRBV6-3
j_call: TRBJ2-7
clone_size: .
cdr3_aa: CASTRTSAYEQYF
cdr3_nt: TGTGCCAGCACAAGGACTAGCGCCTACGAGCAGTACTTC

d_call: .
v_call: TRBV20-1
j_call: TRBJ2-1
clone_size: .
cdr3_aa: CSLGGYNEQFF
cdr3_nt: TGCAGTTTAGGGGGGTACAATGAGCAGTTCTTC

d_call: .
v_call: TRBV10-2
j_call: TRBJ2-3
clone_size: few
cdr3_aa: CASRSQGGFADTQYF
cdr3_nt: TGCGCCAGCAGATCGCAGGGCGGATTCGCAGATACGCAGTATTTT

d_call: .
v_call: TRBV29-1
j_call: TRBJ1-1
clone_size: few
cdr3_aa: CSVSAGSYMNTEAFF
cdr3_nt: TGCAGCGTTTCAGCAGGGTCCTACATGAACACTGAAGCTTTCTTT

d_call: TRBD1
v_call: TRBV9
j_call: TRBJ2-3
clone_size: few
cdr3_aa: CASSAHRDRATDTQYF
cdr3_nt: TGTGCCAGCAGCGCCCACAGGGACAGAGCCACAGATACGCAGTATTTT

d_call: .
v_call: TRBV5-6
j_call: TRBJ1-5
clone_size: many
cdr3_aa: CASSSHVARYSNQPQHF
cdr3_nt: TGTGCCAGCAGCTCCCACGTGGCCCGATATAGCAATCAGCCCCAGCATTTT

d_call: .
v_call: TRBV10-2
j_call: TRBJ1-2
clone_size: .
cdr3_aa: CASSDLKEVYGYTF
cdr3_nt: TGCGCCAGCAGTGATCTTAAGGAGGTCTATGGCTACACCTTC

d_call: .
v_call: TRBV7-3
j_call: TRBJ2-3
clone_size: .
cdr3_aa: CASSLEGSSTDTQYF
cdr3_nt: TGTGCCAGCAGCTTAGAGGGGTCTAGCACAGATACGCAGTATTTT

d_call: TRBD2
v_call: TRBV13
j_call: TRBJ2-7
clone_size: few
cdr3_aa: CASSLGGGRFSYEQYF
cdr3_nt: TGTGCCAGCAGCTTAGGTGGCGGGAGATTCTCCTACGAGCAGTACTTC

d_call: TRBD1
v_call: TRBV12-3/TRBV12-4
j_call: TRBJ2-1
clone_size: many
cdr3_aa: CASSSGTGEDNEQFF
cdr3_nt: TGTGCCAGCAGTTCCGGGACAGGGGAAGACAATGAGCAGTTCTTC

d_call: .
v_call: TRBV10-3
j_call: TRBJ2-5
clone_size: .
cdr3_aa: CAISESLRGSSETQYF
cdr3_nt: TGTGCCATCAGTGAGTCCTTGAGGGGTTCGTCAGAGACCCAGTACTTC

d_call: TRBD2
v_call: TRBV3-1
j_call: TRBJ2-7
clone_size: many
cdr3_aa: CASSQAAAGDEQYF
cdr3_nt: TGTGCCAGCAGCCAAGCAGCCGCGGGGGACGAGCAGTACTTC

d_call: .
v_call: TRBV18
j_call: TRBJ1-3
clone_size: many
cdr3_aa: CASSLEAGNTIYF
cdr3_nt: TGTGCCAGCTCACTAGAGGCCGGAAACACCATATATTTT

d_call: TRBD1
v_call: TRBV12-3/TRBV12-4
j_call: TRBJ1-1
clone_size: few
cdr3_aa: CASSSTGMNTEAFF
cdr3_nt: TGTGCCAGCAGTTCGACAGGGATGAACACTGAAGCTTTCTTT

d_call: .
v_call: TRBV2
j_call: TRBJ1-4
clone_size: .
cdr3_aa: CASSGSFDEKLFF
cdr3_nt: TGTGCCAGCAGTGGGTCCTTTGACGAAAAACTGTTTTTT

d_call: .
v_call: TRBV5-8
j_call: TRBJ2-5
clone_size: many
cdr3_aa: CASSLVAGKETQYF
cdr3_nt: TGTGCCAGCAGCTTGGTGGCAGGAAAAGAGACCCAGTACTTC

d_call: .
v_call: TRBV19
j_call: TRBJ2-2
clone_size: .
cdr3_aa: CAIRWRNTGELFF
cdr3_nt: TGTGCCATCCGCTGGCGGAACACCGGGGAGCTGTTTTTT

d_call: TRBD2
v_call: TRBV9
j_call: TRBJ2-7
clone_size: .
cdr3_aa: CASSFSERGTYEQYF
cdr3_nt: TGTGCCAGCAGCTTTTCGGAGCGGGGGACCTACGAGCAGTACTTC

d_call: TRBD1
v_call: TRBV7-3
j_call: TRBJ2-2
clone_size: many
cdr3_aa: CASSLNRQGASGELFF
cdr3_nt: TGTGCCAGCAGCTTAAATAGACAGGGGGCGTCCGGGGAGCTGTTTTTT

d_call: TRBD2
v_call: TRBV10-3
j_call: TRBJ2-1
clone_size: .
cdr3_aa: CAISGTSGFRSEQFF
cdr3_nt: TGTGCCATCAGTGGGACTAGCGGGTTCCGCAGTGAGCAGTTCTTC

d_call: .
v_call: TRBV28
j_call: TRBJ2-7
clone_size: .
cdr3_aa: CASNWDGSSYEQYF
cdr3_nt: TGTGCCAGCAATTGGGACGGGAGCTCCTACGAGCAGTACTTC

d_call: .
v_call: TRBV20-1
j_call: TRBJ1-5
clone_size: many
cdr3_aa: CSALTTIERQPQHF
cdr3_nt: TGCAGTGCTTTGACAACTATAGAACGTCAGCCCCAGCATTTT